The 4 T cell receptor beta chains in this list originate from one sample, sequenced in a study of OX40 agonist ivuxolimab in advanced cancers. Libraries were prepared by immunoSEQ multiplex PCR; TCRdb keeps only in-frame clonotypes and omits some of them. The data hold roughly 100,000 clones, with 90% observed a single time. Sequencing was performed on CD4+ or CD8+ T cells sorted from blood, taken in a trial of the OX40 agonist ivuxolimab. The receptors come from an adult with an advanced solid tumor such as melanoma, head and neck, liver or kidney cancer.

The V call is TRBV28, the J call TRBJ1-2; weak D call: TRBD1 (5 bases). V was trimmed by 3 bases and J by 4 bases, leaving 18 bases between them. The CDR3 totals 16 residues. The germline V gene encodes CDR1 MDHEN and CDR2 SYDVKM. CDR3 amino acids: CASSFGGRVEGYGYTF. CDR3 nucleotide sequence: TGTGCCAGCAGTTTTGGCGGCAGGGTAGAGGGCTATGGCTACACCTTC.

This chain uses TRBV28 with TRBJ2-2, with D perhaps TRBD1 or TRBD2 (5 bases each). The V gene's germline CDR1 is MDHEN and CDR2 SYDVKM. This CDR3 region has 15 residues. V was cut by 5 bases and J by 7 bases, with 17 bases left in between. CDR3 in DNA: TGTGCCAGCAGTCTCCGTGGGGACGGTATCGGGGAGCTGTTTTTT. Protein: CASSLRGDGIGELFF.

The rearrangement links TRBV7-9 to TRBJ1-4; the D is unclear. The V gene's germline CDR1 is SEHNR and CDR2 FQNEAQ (reference sequence). CDR3 size: 17 residues. The germline V and J ends were trimmed by 5 bases and 4 bases, with 20 bases remaining between them. The CDR3 reads CASSLARVNGDNEKLFF. CDR3 bases: TGTGCCAGCAGCCTCGCGCGGGTCAACGGGGATAATGAAAAACTGTTTTTT.

The genes are TRBV7-2 and TRBJ2-1; tentative D call: TRBD2 (6 bases). The V and J ends lost 1 base and 7 bases respectively, with 11 bases between them. CDR1 is SGHTA and CDR2 is FQGNSA in the germline V gene. The CDR3 length is 14 residues. This CDR3 reads CASSLESGWNEQFF. CDR3 DNA sequence: TGTGCCAGCAGCTTAGAGAGCGGGTGGAATGAGCAGTTCTTC. Together with reference TRBV7-2 and TRBJ2-1, the CDR3 gives the full variable domain: GAGVSQSPSNKVTEKGKDVELRCDPISGHTALYWYRQSLGQGLEFLIYFQGNSAPDKSGLPSDRFSAERTGGSVSTLTIQRTQQEDSAVYLCASSLESGWNEQFFGPGTRLTVL.